The rows below give T cell receptor beta chains drawn from one sample of a study of blood T cell repertoires in COVID-19. The protocol was immunoSEQ multiplex PCR, while the TCRdb copy is restricted to in-frame clones and leaves out a portion. The table shows 60,000 to 100,000 clones, with around nine tenths occurring only once. Sequencing was done on a sample of peripheral blood. The receptors derive from a man aged 45 to 65 with active COVID-19. Each CDR3 is given with its conserved first and last residue. D genes are given only for firm matches. Some rows mark clone size as missing; the rest say once, few, many or name a class of expanded clone.

j_gene	abundance	v_gene	d_gene	CDR3aa	CDR3nt
TRBJ2-1	.	TRBV6-5	.	CASTKGDSDNNEQFF	TGTGCCAGCACCAAAGGCGATAGCGACAACAATGAGCAGTTCTTC
TRBJ1-2	.	TRBV6-2/TRBV6-3	.	CASSYREGSYGYTF	TGTGCCAGCAGTTACCGGGAGGGGAGCTATGGCTACACCTTC
TRBJ2-5	.	TRBV10-3	TRBD1	CAISESPQGTVSNF	TGTGCCATCAGTGAGTCACCCCAGGGGACAGTCTCCAACTTC
TRBJ2-1	.	TRBV12-5	TRBD1	CASVLTGVGSYNEQFF	TGTGCTAGTGTTCTCACAGGGGTTGGCTCCTACAATGAGCAGTTCTTC
TRBJ2-2	few	TRBV7-3	.	CASSLGGTATGELFF	TGTGCCAGCAGCTTAGGGGGGACAGCGACCGGGGAGCTGTTTTTT
TRBJ1-6	.	TRBV11-2	.	CASSPMAPTPLHF	TGTGCCAGCAGCCCCATGGCACCAACACCCCTCCACTTT
TRBJ2-1	.	TRBV9	TRBD2	CASSVAASGNYNEQFF	TGTGCCAGCAGCGTAGCGGCTAGCGGGAATTACAATGAGCAGTTCTTC
TRBJ2-4	.	TRBV7-2	.	CASSPTGGRNIQYF	TGTGCCAGCAGCCCGACTGGAGGAAGAAACATTCAGTACTTC
TRBJ2-5	.	TRBV15	TRBD2	CATSRTSRETQYF	TGTGCCACCAGTAGGACTAGCAGAGAGACCCAGTACTTC
TRBJ2-3	.	TRBV10-3	.	CAISDGTNNPTDTQYF	TGTGCCATCAGTGATGGGACAAACAATCCCACAGATACGCAGTATTTT
TRBJ2-3	.	TRBV5-4	.	CASSLGSGLGTDTQYF	TGTGCCAGCAGCTTGGGATCTGGACTGGGCACAGATACGCAGTATTTT
TRBJ1-3	.	TRBV7-2	.	CASSLVRTAGNTIYF	TGTGCCAGCAGCTTAGTACGCACAGCTGGAAACACCATATATTTT
TRBJ1-2	few	TRBV4-1	TRBD1	CASSSGTGDGYTF	TGCGCCAGCAGCTCCGGGACAGGGGATGGCTACACCTTC
TRBJ2-1	once	TRBV6-1	.	CASSANRNWGPGYNEQFF	TGTGCCAGCAGTGCTAACAGAAACTGGGGTCCGGGGTACAATGAGCAGTTCTTC
TRBJ2-5	.	TRBV5-1	TRBD1	CASRSTGGAEETQYF	TGCGCCAGCAGATCCACAGGGGGCGCGGAAGAGACCCAGTACTTC
TRBJ1-5	.	TRBV19	.	CASSPDRNQPQHF	TGTGCCAGTAGTCCGGACAGAAATCAGCCCCAGCATTTT
TRBJ1-2	.	TRBV21-1	.	CASSKGGVHPGDYGYTF	TGTGCCAGCAGCAAAGGGGGGGTGCACCCGGGGGACTATGGCTACACCTTC
TRBJ2-1	.	TRBV4-2	.	CASSQAYSGEQFF	TGTGCCAGCAGCCAGGCATATAGCGGTGAGCAGTTCTTC
TRBJ1-3	.	TRBV28	TRBD1	CASGLTPGTGESVSGNTIYF	TGTGCCAGCGGATTGACCCCCGGGACAGGGGAATCAGTCTCTGGAAACACCATATATTTT
TRBJ1-6	.	TRBV4-1	.	CASSPTQGNNSPLHF	TGCGCCAGCAGCCCGACCCAGGGAAATAATTCACCCCTCCACTTT
TRBJ1-3	.	TRBV27	TRBD1	CASSPWDRVGNTIYF	TGTGCCAGCAGTCCCTGGGACAGGGTAGGAAACACCATATATTTT
TRBJ2-7	.	TRBV7-3	TRBD1	CASSPDRGFEQYF	TGTGCCAGCTCGCCGGACAGGGGGTTCGAGCAGTACTTC
TRBJ1-2	.	TRBV2	.	CASSVTANYGYTF	TGTGCCAGCAGTGTTACAGCTAACTATGGCTACACCTTC
TRBJ2-1	.	TRBV7-3	TRBD2	CASSLTSGGNNEQFF	TGTGCCAGCAGCCTCACTAGCGGGGGTAACAATGAGCAGTTCTTC
TRBJ2-5	.	TRBV4-2	.	CASSHGFDKETQYF	TGTGCCAGCAGCCATGGGTTTGACAAAGAGACCCAGTACTTC
TRBJ1-2	.	TRBV5-1	TRBD1	CASSLRGQTDKWGYTF	TGCGCCAGCAGCTTGAGGGGACAGACCGATAAGTGGGGCTACACCTTC
TRBJ2-1	.	TRBV29-1	TRBD2	CSVGGLLDRYEQFF	TGCAGCGTGGGGGGGTTACTTGATCGGTATGAGCAGTTCTTC
TRBJ2-7	.	TRBV11-1	.	CASSLTGEAYEQYF	TGTGCCAGCAGCCTTACAGGGGAGGCCTACGAGCAGTACTTC
TRBJ1-1	once	TRBV11-3	.	CASLGHANTEAFF	TGTGCCAGCCTCGGACACGCGAACACTGAAGCTTTCTTT
TRBJ1-5	once	TRBV6-6	.	CASGSEVLVPQHF	TGTGCCAGCGGCAGCGAAGTTTTGGTCCCCCAGCATTTT
TRBJ2-3	.	TRBV10-3	.	CAIRGSTDTQYF	TGTGCCATCCGGGGGAGCACAGATACGCAGTATTTT
TRBJ1-4	.	TRBV15	.	CATSRDRGGSEKLFF	TGTGCCACCAGCAGAGATCGGGGGGGCAGCGAAAAACTGTTTTTT
TRBJ2-3	.	TRBV3-1/TRBV3-2	.	CASSPILADTQYF	TGTGCCAGCAGTCCTATATTAGCAGATACGCAGTATTTT
TRBJ1-2	.	TRBV10-1	.	CASSAKEQGRVSYGYTF	TGCGCCAGCAGCGCAAAAGAACAGGGTAGGGTTAGCTATGGCTACACCTTC
TRBJ1-2	.	TRBV2	.	CASSATTAYGYTF	TGTGCCAGCAGTGCGACAACGGCTTATGGCTACACCTTC
TRBJ2-7	.	TRBV7-6	.	CASSPTYPWDSSYEQYF	TGTGCCAGCAGCCCAACCTATCCCTGGGACTCCTCCTACGAGCAGTACTTC
TRBJ1-5	once	TRBV6-5	.	CASMLSLEQPQHF	TGTGCCAGCATGCTCAGCCTAGAACAGCCCCAGCATTTT
TRBJ2-7	.	TRBV7-2	.	CASSLEVSGQYF	TGTGCCAGCAGCTTAGAAGTATCAGGGCAGTACTTC
TRBJ1-1	.	TRBV19	.	CASSVRNTNTEAFF	TGTGCCAGTAGTGTCAGGAACACGAACACTGAAGCTTTCTTT
TRBJ2-3	.	TRBV29-1	.	CSGEVLDTQYF	TGCAGTGGAGAGGTCCTGGATACGCAGTATTTT
TRBJ2-3	once	TRBV28	TRBD1	CASLQGAADTQYF	TGTGCCAGTCTACAGGGGGCGGCAGATACGCAGTATTTT
TRBJ2-2	.	TRBV7-3	TRBD2	CASSLGLASGELFF	TGTGCCAGCAGCTTAGGACTAGCATCCGGGGAGCTGTTTTTT
TRBJ2-2	.	TRBV2	TRBD2	CASQKLAGGTGELFF	TGTGCCAGTCAAAAACTAGCGGGAGGCACCGGGGAGCTGTTTTTT
TRBJ2-7	once	TRBV12-3/TRBV12-4	.	CASSLGQIYEQYF	TGTGCCAGCAGTTTAGGGCAGATCTACGAGCAGTACTTC
TRBJ2-6	.	TRBV28	.	CASSSFGGSANSGANVLTF	TGTGCCAGCAGTTCTTTCGGGGGTAGCGCGAACTCTGGGGCCAACGTCCTGACTTTC
TRBJ1-6	.	TRBV7-8	TRBD1	CASSPRTGGNSPLHF	TGTGCCAGCAGCCCCCGGACAGGAGGGAATTCACCCCTCCACTTT
TRBJ2-3	.	TRBV29-1	TRBD2	CSVDTSGSGDTQYF	TGCAGCGTTGATACTAGCGGGAGCGGGGATACGCAGTATTTT
TRBJ2-1	.	TRBV3-1/TRBV3-2	TRBD2	CASSHLSGRALLNEQFF	TGTGCCAGCAGCCACCTGAGCGGGAGGGCTCTTTTAAATGAGCAGTTCTTC
TRBJ1-5	.	TRBV5-1	.	CASSLGTGQSNQPQHF	TGCGCCAGCAGCTTGGGGACTGGACAGAGCAATCAGCCCCAGCATTTT
TRBJ2-5	few	TRBV2	TRBD2	CASSWGGLAGRETQYF	TGTGCCAGCAGTTGGGGGGGACTAGCGGGAAGAGAGACCCAGTACTTC
TRBJ1-1	.	TRBV2	.	CASTGLVMNTEAFF	TGTGCCAGCACCGGACTGGTCATGAACACTGAAGCTTTCTTT
TRBJ1-2	.	TRBV4-1	TRBD1	CASSQASGQGDYGYTF	TGCGCCAGCAGCCAAGCTTCTGGACAGGGTGACTATGGCTACACCTTC
TRBJ2-5	.	TRBV6-1	.	CASSEAHGGETQYF	TGTGCCAGCAGTGAAGCCCACGGAGGGGAGACCCAGTACTTC
TRBJ2-1	once	TRBV6-2/TRBV6-3	.	CASSYHGLSYNEQFF	TGTGCCAGCAGTTATCACGGGTTATCCTACAATGAGCAGTTCTTC
TRBJ1-5	.	TRBV6-6	TRBD1	CASSYRGQRNNQPQHF	TGTGCCAGCAGTTACAGGGGACAGCGGAACAATCAGCCCCAGCATTTT